This TCR beta chain emerged from a study of shared clonotypes between healthy human individuals. The CDR3 runs 16 residues. Per germline, CDR1 LNHDA and CDR2 SQIVND (reference sequence). Deletions cut 2 bases from V and 5 bases from J, with 18 bases between. Sequencing used immunoSEQ multiplex PCR; TCRdb keeps in-frame clones, though not all of them. This sample has about 2.4 million clones; roughly 93% occur once, and the top ten carry roughly 0.39%. Source material: naive CD4+ T cells from PBMCs. Subset in this sample: CD45RA+ positively selected. The sequence derives from a man aged 18 to 30 in good health. Some clones in this sample may be carry-over from other donors' samples. This chain uses TRBV19 with TRBJ2-5; D possibly uses TRBD1 or TRBD2 (6 bases each). The CDR3: CASSIIGAGGGETQYF. Written as DNA, the CDR3 is TGTGCCAGTAGTATAATTGGTGCCGGGGGCGGTGAGACCCAGTACTTC.